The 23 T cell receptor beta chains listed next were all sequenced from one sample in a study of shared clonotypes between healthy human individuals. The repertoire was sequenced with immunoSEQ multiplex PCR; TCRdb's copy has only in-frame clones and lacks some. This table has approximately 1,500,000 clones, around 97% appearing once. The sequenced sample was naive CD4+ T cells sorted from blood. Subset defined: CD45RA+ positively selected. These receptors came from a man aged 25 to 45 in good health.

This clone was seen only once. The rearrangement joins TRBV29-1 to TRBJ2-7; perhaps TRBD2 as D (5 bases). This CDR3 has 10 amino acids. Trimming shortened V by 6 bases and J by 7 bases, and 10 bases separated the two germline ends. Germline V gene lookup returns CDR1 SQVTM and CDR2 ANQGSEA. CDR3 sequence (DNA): TGCAGCGTCCAAAGAGGGGAGCAGTACTTC. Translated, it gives CSVQRGEQYF.

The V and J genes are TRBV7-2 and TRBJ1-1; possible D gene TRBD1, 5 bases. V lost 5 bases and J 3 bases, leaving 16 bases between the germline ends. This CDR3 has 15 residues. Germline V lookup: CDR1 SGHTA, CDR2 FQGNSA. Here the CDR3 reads CASSKRAGTDTEAFF. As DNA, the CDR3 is TGTGCCAGCAGCAAAAGGGCAGGGACGGACACTGAAGCTTTCTTT.

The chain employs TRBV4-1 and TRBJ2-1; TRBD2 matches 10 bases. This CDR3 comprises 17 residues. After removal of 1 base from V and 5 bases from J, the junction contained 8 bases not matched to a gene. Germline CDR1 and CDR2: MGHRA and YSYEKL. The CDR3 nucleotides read TGCGCCAGCAGCCAAGCCTCTAGCGGGAGAAGGGACAATGAGCAGTTCTTC. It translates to CASSQASSGRRDNEQFF.

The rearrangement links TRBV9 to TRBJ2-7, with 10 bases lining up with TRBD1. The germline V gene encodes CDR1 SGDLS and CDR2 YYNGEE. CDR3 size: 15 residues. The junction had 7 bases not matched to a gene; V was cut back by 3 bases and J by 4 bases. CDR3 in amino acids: CASSAPGQGSYEQYF. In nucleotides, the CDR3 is TGTGCCAGCAGCGCGCCGGGACAGGGGAGTTACGAGCAGTACTTC.

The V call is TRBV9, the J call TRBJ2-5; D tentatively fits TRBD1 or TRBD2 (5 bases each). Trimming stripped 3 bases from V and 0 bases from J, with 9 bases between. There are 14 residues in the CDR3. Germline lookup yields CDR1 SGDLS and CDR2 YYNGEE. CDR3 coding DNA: TGTGCCAGCAGCGGGGGGACGTACCAAGAGACCCAGTACTTC. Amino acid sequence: CASSGGTYQETQYF.

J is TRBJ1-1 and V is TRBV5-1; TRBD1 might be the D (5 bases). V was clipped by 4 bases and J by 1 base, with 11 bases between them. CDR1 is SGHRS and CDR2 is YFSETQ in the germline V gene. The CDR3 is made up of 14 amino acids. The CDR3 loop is CASSPSGQNTEAFF. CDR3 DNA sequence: TGCGCCAGCAGCCCTAGCGGACAGAACACTGAAGCTTTCTTT.

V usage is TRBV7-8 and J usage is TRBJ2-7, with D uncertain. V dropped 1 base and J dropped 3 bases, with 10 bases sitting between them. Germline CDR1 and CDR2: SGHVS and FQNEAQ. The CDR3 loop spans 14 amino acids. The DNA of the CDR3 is TGTGCCAGCAGCTTAGGACGGAAGAACTACGAGCAGTACTTC. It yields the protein CASSLGRKNYEQYF.

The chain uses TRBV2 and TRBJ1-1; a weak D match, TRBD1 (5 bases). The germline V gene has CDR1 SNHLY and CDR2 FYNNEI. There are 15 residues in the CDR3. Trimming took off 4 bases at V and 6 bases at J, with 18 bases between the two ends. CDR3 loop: CASSGVQGAGAEAFF. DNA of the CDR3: TGTGCCAGCAGTGGAGTTCAGGGCGCCGGCGCTGAAGCTTTCTTT.

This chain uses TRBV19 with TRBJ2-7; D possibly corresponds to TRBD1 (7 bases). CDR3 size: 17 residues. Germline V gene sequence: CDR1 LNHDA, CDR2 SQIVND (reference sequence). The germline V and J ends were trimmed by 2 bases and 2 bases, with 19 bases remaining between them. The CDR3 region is CASSITDVRDRTYEQYF. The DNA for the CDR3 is TGTGCCAGTAGTATAACCGACGTGCGGGACAGAACCTACGAGCAGTACTTC.

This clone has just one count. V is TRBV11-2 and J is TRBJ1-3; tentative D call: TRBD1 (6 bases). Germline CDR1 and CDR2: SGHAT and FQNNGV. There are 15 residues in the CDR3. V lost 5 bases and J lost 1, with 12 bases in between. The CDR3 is CASSQGTLSGNTIYF. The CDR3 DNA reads TGTGCCAGCAGCCAAGGGACATTGTCTGGAAACACCATATATTTT.

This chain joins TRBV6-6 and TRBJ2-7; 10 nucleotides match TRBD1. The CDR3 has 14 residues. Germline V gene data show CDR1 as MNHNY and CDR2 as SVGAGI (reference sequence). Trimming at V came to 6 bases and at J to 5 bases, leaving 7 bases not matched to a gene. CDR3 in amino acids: CASSGQGVVDEQYF. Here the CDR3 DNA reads TGTGCCAGCAGCGGACAGGGGGTAGTCGACGAGCAGTACTTC.

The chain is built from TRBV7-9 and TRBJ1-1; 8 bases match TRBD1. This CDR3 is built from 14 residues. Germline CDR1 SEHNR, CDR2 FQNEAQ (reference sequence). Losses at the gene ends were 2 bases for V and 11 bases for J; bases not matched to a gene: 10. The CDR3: CASSLSTDRVDAFF. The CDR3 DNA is TGTGCCAGCAGCTTAAGTACGGACAGGGTTGACGCTTTCTTT.

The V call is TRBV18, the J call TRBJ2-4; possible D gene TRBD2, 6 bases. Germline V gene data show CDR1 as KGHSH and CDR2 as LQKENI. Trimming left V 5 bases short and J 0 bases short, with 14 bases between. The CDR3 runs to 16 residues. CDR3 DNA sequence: TGTGCCAGCTCAGTCCGGACGGGACTAGCCAAAAACATTCAGTACTTC. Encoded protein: CASSVRTGLAKNIQYF.

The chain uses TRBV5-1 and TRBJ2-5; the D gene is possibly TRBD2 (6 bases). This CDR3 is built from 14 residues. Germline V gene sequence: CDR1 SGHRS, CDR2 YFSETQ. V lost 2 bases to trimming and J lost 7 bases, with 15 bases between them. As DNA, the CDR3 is TGCGCCAGCAGCTTTGGAGGGAGTCCCGGGACCCAGTACTTC. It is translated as CASSFGGSPGTQYF. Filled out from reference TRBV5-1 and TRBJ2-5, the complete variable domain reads KAGVTQTPRYLIKTRGQQVTLSCSPISGHRSVSWYQQTPGQGLQFLFEYFSETQRNKGNFPGRFSGRQFSNSRSEMNVSTLELGDSALYLCASSFGGSPGTQYFGPGTRLLVL.

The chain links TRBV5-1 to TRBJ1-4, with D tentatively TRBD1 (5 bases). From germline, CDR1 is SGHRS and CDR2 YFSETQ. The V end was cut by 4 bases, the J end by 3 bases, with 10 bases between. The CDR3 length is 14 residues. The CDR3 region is CASSGGDPNEKLFF. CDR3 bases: TGCGCCAGCAGCGGGGGGGACCCTAATGAAAAACTGTTTTTT.

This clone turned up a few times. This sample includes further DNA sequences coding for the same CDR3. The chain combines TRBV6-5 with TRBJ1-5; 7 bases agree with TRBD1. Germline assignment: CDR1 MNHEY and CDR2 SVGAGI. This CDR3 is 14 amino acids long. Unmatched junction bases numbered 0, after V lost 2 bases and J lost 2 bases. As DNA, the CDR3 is TGTGCCAGCAGTTACCAGGGGGGCAATCAGCCCCAGCATTTT. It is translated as CASSYQGGNQPQHF.

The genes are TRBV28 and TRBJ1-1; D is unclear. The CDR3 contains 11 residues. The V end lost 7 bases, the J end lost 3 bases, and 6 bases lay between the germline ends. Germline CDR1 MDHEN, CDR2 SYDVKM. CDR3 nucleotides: TGTGCCAGCATCCATTACACTGAAGCTTTCTTT. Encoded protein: CASIHYTEAFF.

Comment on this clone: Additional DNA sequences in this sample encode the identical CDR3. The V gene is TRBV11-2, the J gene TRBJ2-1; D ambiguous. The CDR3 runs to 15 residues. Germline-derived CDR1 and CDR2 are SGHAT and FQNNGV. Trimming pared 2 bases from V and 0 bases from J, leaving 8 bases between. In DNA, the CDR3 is TGTGCCAGCAGCTTAACGGGCAGCTCCTACAATGAGCAGTTCTTC. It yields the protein CASSLTGSSYNEQFF.

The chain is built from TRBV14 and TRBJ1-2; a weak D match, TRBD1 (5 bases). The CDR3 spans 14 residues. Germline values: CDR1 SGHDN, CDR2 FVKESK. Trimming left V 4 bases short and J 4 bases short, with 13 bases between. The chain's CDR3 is CASSLGTAAYGYTF. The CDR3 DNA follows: TGTGCCAGCAGCCTTGGGACCGCCGCCTATGGCTACACCTTC. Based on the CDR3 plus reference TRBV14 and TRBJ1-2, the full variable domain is EAGVTQFPSHSVIEKGQTVTLRCDPISGHDNLYWYRRVMGKEIKFLLHFVKESKQDESGMPNNRFLAERTGGTYSTLKVQPAELEDSGVYFCASSLGTAAYGYTFGSGTRLTVV.

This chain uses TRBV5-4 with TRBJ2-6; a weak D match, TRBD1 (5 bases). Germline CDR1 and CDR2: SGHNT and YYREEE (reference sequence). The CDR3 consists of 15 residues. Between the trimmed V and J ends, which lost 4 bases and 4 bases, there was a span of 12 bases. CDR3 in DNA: TGTGCCAGCAGCCCCAGACAGACGGGGGCCAACGTCCTGACTTTC. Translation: CASSPRQTGANVLTF.

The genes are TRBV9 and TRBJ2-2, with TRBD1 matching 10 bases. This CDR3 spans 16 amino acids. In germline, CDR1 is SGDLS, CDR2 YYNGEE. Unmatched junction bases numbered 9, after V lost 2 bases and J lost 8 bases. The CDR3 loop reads CASSVFRDRGLGELFF. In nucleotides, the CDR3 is TGTGCCAGCAGCGTGTTTAGGGACAGGGGACTAGGGGAGCTGTTTTTT. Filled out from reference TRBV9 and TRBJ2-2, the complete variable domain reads DSGVTQTPKHLITATGQRVTLRCSPRSGDLSVYWYQQSLDQGLQFLIQYYNGEERAKGNILERFSAQQFPDLHSELNLSSLELGDSALYFCASSVFRDRGLGELFFGEGSRLTVL.

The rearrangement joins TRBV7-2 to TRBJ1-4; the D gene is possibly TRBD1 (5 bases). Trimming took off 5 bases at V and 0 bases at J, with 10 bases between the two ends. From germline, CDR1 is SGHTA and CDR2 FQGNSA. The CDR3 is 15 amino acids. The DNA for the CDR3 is TGTGCCAGCAGCCGGCAGGGTGCAACTAATGAAAAACTGTTTTTT. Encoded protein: CASSRQGATNEKLFF.

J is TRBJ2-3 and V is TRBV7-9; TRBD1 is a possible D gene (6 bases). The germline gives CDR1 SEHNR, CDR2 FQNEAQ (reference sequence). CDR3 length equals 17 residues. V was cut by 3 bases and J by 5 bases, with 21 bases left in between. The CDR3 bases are TGTGCCAGCAGCTTGGCCCCCGGCAGGGGTGCTGGAGATACGCAGTATTTT. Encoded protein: CASSLAPGRGAGDTQYF. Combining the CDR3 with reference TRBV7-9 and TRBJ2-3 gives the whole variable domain DTGVSQNPRHKITKRGQNVTFRCDPISEHNRLYWYRQTLGQGPEFLTYFQNEAQLEKSRLLSDRFSAERPKGSFSTLEIQRTEQGDSAMYLCASSLAPGRGAGDTQYFGPGTRLTVL.